This T cell receptor (beta chain) stems from a study of cytomegalovirus exposure and HLA in healthy donors. Notes on the study in general: Common viral pathogens were later found to be apparently linked to several of the most significant clusters. TCR beta sequences reportedly predicted most subjects' HLA-A and HLA-B alleles accurately. Most TCR sequences were seen very rarely across donors, but some public TCRs occurred in many. In vitro data verified a few CMV-associated chains as specific for CMV antigens.

The PCR was carried out with 60 Vbeta primers and 13 Jbeta primers. Data came from immunoSEQ multiplex PCR; TCRdb stores just in-frame clones and leaves some out. The top ten clones hold 1.5% to 2% of a sample with just over 200,000 clones, around four fifths of them seen once. This CDR3 has 14 amino acids. V lost 0 bases to trimming and J lost 1 base, with 8 bases between them. Germline V lookup: CDR1 SGHRS, CDR2 YFSETQ. A remark on this clone: The antigen remains unidentified. This CDR3 is also generated by other DNA sequences in the sample.

V and J are TRBV5-1 and TRBJ2-7, with D uncertain. The material sequenced was PBMCs. The receptor was derived from a man aged 50 to 59 in good health and CMV-seronegative. The CDR3 coding sequence is TGCGCCAGCAGCTTGGTGGCAGGATCCTACGAGCAGTACTTC. Amino acid sequence: CASSLVAGSYEQYF. Using reference TRBV5-1 and TRBJ2-7 for the parts outside the CDR3, the full variable domain is KAGVTQTPRYLIKTRGQQVTLSCSPISGHRSVSWYQQTPGQGLQFLFEYFSETQRNKGNFPGRFSGRQFSNSRSEMNVSTLELGDSALYLCASSLVAGSYEQYFGPGTRLTVT.